Presented here are 18 T cell receptor beta chains from one specimen sequenced in a study of shared clonotypes between healthy human individuals. Sequencing was performed with immunoSEQ multiplex PCR; in TCRdb, only in-frame clones are kept and a portion is missing. This table has 850,000 to 1,200,000 clones, about 75% appearing once. The sequenced sample was memory CD4+ T cells sorted from blood. Subset reported: CD45RA-negative fraction. All receptors come from a man aged 18 to 30 in good health.

On this clone itself: This same CDR3 is encoded by further DNA sequences in the sample. V is TRBV2 and J is TRBJ1-6, with D hard to call. The length of the CDR3 is 12 residues. Germline V CDR1 and CDR2: SNHLY, FYNNEI. V was trimmed by 3 bases and J by 7 bases, leaving 4 bases between them. In nucleotides, the CDR3 is TGTGCCAGCAGTGACCCCAATTCACCCCTCCACTTT. This encodes CASSDPNSPLHF.

The chain has TRBV5-4 and TRBJ1-1, with TRBD1 matching 11 bases. This CDR3 comprises 15 residues. Per the germline V gene, CDR1 is SGHNT and CDR2 is YYREEE (reference sequence). The trim removed 4 bases at V and 11 bases at J, leaving 13 bases unmatched. In nucleotides, the CDR3 is TGTGCCAGCAGCGTAAATCCGGGACAGGGGGGTGAGGCTTTCTTT. Amino acid sequence: CASSVNPGQGGEAFF.

The chain uses TRBV6-1 and TRBJ2-6; 11 bases align to TRBD2. After removal of 3 bases from V and 1 base from J, the junction contained 5 bases not matched to a gene. This CDR3 comprises 18 residues. The germline gives CDR1 MNHNS, CDR2 SASEGT. The CDR3: CASSDSSGRNSGANVLTF. CDR3 nucleotide sequence: TGTGCCAGCAGTGATTCTAGCGGGAGGAATTCTGGGGCCAACGTCCTGACTTTC.

This clone has just one count. This chain joins TRBV5-6 and TRBJ1-2; a possible D gene is TRBD1 (6 bases). V was clipped by 4 bases and J by 4 bases, with 17 bases between them. CDR3 length equals 15 residues. Germline CDR1 is SGHDT and CDR2 is YYEEEE. DNA of the CDR3: TGTGCCAGCAGCATCGCAGGGGTTTCCTTCTATGGCTACACCTTC. It is translated as CASSIAGVSFYGYTF.

V and J are TRBV6-5 and TRBJ2-7; 7 bases agree with TRBD2. Germline CDR1 MNHEY, CDR2 SVGAGI. CDR3 length: 13 amino acids. V shed 6 bases, J shed 3 bases, and the junction held 5 bases outside the gene matches. The CDR3 spells CASRRAGRYEQYF. CDR3 in DNA: TGTGCCAGCAGGCGAGCGGGACGCTACGAGCAGTACTTC.

For the CDR3, the DNA is TGTGCCAGCAGTGAGGCCCGACAGGGTGGTGGCTACACCTTC. This translates into CASSEARQGGGYTF. The V call is TRBV2, the J call TRBJ1-2; 7 nucleotides match TRBD1. The germline gives CDR1 SNHLY, CDR2 FYNNEI. V lost 3 bases to trimming and J lost 7 bases; unmatched junction nucleotides: 8. This CDR3 region has 14 residues.

The chain is built from TRBV18 and TRBJ1-2; D gene unclear. The ends were cut back, 2 bases at V and 6 bases at J, with 10 bases in the middle. Germline CDR1 is KGHSH and CDR2 is LQKENI. This CDR3 comprises 13 residues. CDR3 loop: CASSPSWGDGYTF. CDR3 DNA: TGTGCCAGCTCACCATCTTGGGGAGATGGCTACACCTTC.

The chain combines TRBV6-1 with TRBJ2-5; 10 bases line up with TRBD2. Germline CDR1 MNHNS, CDR2 SASEGT. The CDR3 length is 18 residues. V gave up 4 bases and J gave up 0 bases; unmatched junction bases: 11. CDR3 region: CASSGTSGAHLNQETQYF. The DNA of the CDR3 is TGTGCCAGCAGTGGAACTAGCGGGGCGCACCTAAACCAAGAGACCCAGTACTTC.

This clone was detected ten times or more. The V and J genes are TRBV4-1 and TRBJ1-1; TRBD1 aligns across 9 bases. The V gene's germline CDR1 is MGHRA and CDR2 YSYEKL. Losses at the gene ends were 2 bases for V and 1 base for J; bases not matched to a gene: 5. The CDR3 is 16 amino acids. The CDR3 sequence is CASSQNPGQGNTEAFF. The CDR3 DNA follows: TGCGCCAGCAGCCAAAATCCGGGACAGGGGAACACTGAAGCTTTCTTT.

This clone has just one count. This rearrangement joins TRBV10-2 to TRBJ1-2; 7 bases agree with TRBD1. J lost 3 bases, V lost 6 bases, and 1 base had no gene match. The V gene's germline CDR1 is WSHSY and CDR2 SAAADI. This CDR3 is 12 amino acids long. CDR3 amino acids: CASSGTDYGYTF. The CDR3 nucleotides read TGCGCCAGCAGCGGGACAGACTATGGCTACACCTTC.

This clone appeared a few times. The chain is built from TRBV10-3 and TRBJ2-7; D is undetermined. Germline V gene sequence: CDR1 ENHRY, CDR2 SYGVKD. CDR3 length equals 14 residues. V was shortened by 3 bases and J by 3 bases, with 12 bases between the two germline ends. CDR3 nucleotides: TGTGCCATCAGTGACCCTAGACACCTCTACGAGCAGTACTTC. It encodes CAISDPRHLYEQYF.

This clone was detected a few times. This rearrangement joins TRBV25-1 to TRBJ2-5; 8 bases agree with TRBD2. The V and J ends lost 5 bases and 1 base, in that order; junction bases with no gene match: 12. Germline CDR1 is MGHDK and CDR2 is SYGVNS. The CDR3 runs to 17 residues. As DNA, the CDR3 is TGTGCCAGCAGTCACCTGGGCTCTAGCGGGTTCCAAGAGACCCAGTACTTC. This codes for CASSHLGSSGFQETQYF.

The J gene is TRBJ2-3, the V gene TRBV7-2; D is uncertain. Germline V CDR1 and CDR2: SGHTA, FQGNSA. The V end was cut by 1 base, the J end by 4 bases, with 6 bases between. The CDR3 is made up of 13 amino acids. The CDR3, as DNA: TGTGCCAGCAGCTTAGATAGGTCAGATACGCAGTATTTT. Translated: CASSLDRSDTQYF. Complete variable domain (other parts from reference TRBV7-2 and TRBJ2-3): GAGVSQSPSNKVTEKGKDVELRCDPISGHTALYWYRQSLGQGLEFLIYFQGNSAPDKSGLPSDRFSAERTGGSVSTLTIQRTQQEDSAVYLCASSLDRSDTQYFGPGTRLTVL.

The V call is TRBV6-4, the J call TRBJ1-2; 7 nucleotides match TRBD1. Germline CDR1 is MRHNA and CDR2 is SNTAGT. V lost 4 bases, J lost 5 bases, and 7 bases stayed unmatched. The CDR3 length is 14 residues. CDR3 in amino acids: CASSANSGGYGYTF. CDR3 sequence (DNA): TGTGCCAGCAGTGCCAACTCAGGGGGTTATGGCTACACCTTC.

The table lists this clone with a count of one. The V call is TRBV9, the J call TRBJ2-6; D might be TRBD2 (6 bases). The germline V gene has CDR1 SGDLS and CDR2 YYNGEE. V shed 4 bases and J shed 0 bases, with 17 bases lying between them. CDR3 length: 18 amino acids. Here the CDR3 DNA reads TGTGCCAGCAGCCCATTGGGGGGATTCAGCTCTGGGGCCAACGTCCTGACTTTC. This translates into CASSPLGGFSSGANVLTF.

The chain joins TRBV5-6 to TRBJ1-1; 9 bases fit TRBD1. There are 15 residues in the CDR3. V shed 5 bases, J shed 2 bases, and the junction held 7 bases outside the gene matches. Per the germline V gene, CDR1 is SGHDT and CDR2 is YYEEEE. The DNA of the CDR3 is TGTGCCAGCAGTTTACCAACAGGGGGCAACACTGAAGCTTTCTTT. The encoded protein is CASSLPTGGNTEAFF.

The chain has TRBV5-1 and TRBJ2-3, with D possibly being TRBD1 or TRBD2 (6 bases each). V was clipped by 4 bases and J by 3 bases, with 18 bases between them. The CDR3 is 16 amino acids. The germline gives CDR1 SGHRS, CDR2 YFSETQ. CDR3 nucleotides: TGCGCCAGCAGCACCCTGGGGGCAGGACTAACAGATACGCAGTATTTT. Its protein product is CASSTLGAGLTDTQYF.

The chain couples TRBV27 to TRBJ1-6, with TRBD1 matching 7 bases. J gave up 5 bases and V 5 bases, and 6 bases lay outside the gene matches. Germline CDR1 MNHEY, CDR2 SMNVEV (reference sequence). The CDR3 consists of 15 residues. CDR3 amino acids: CASSVGQPHNSPLHF. DNA for the CDR3: TGTGCCAGCAGTGTGGGACAGCCTCATAATTCACCCCTCCACTTT.